Shown below are 22 T cell receptor beta chains from a single sample sequenced in a study of blood T cell repertoires in COVID-19. This table comes from immunoSEQ multiplex PCR, and its TCRdb copy is limited to in-frame clones, with some not included. Of 260,000 or so clones detected, roughly 88% appear once; the ten largest clones hold over 8%. What was sequenced was peripheral blood. All receptors come from a young man with active or convalescent COVID-19.

This sequence joins TRBV4-3 and TRBJ1-1; D gene ambiguous. V was shortened by 4 bases and J by 5 bases, with 11 bases between the two germline ends. Germline V gene data show CDR1 as LGHNA and CDR2 as YSLEER. The CDR3 spans 13 residues. The CDR3 DNA reads as TGCGCCAGCAGCCGAGGAGGCGGGACTGAAGCTTTCTTT. This gives the protein CASSRGGGTEAFF.

This clone was seen a handful of times. The chain recombines TRBV27 with TRBJ1-5; the D is unclear. Germline V gene lookup returns CDR1 MNHEY and CDR2 SMNVEV (reference sequence). The CDR3 contains 13 residues. Trimming shortened V by 4 bases and J by 4 bases, and 8 bases separated the two germline ends. CDR3 DNA: TGTGCCAGCAGTTCACGGGAGAATCAGCCCCAGCATTTT. Protein: CASSSRENQPQHF.

This clone has a single count. The chain is built from TRBV3-1 (or the pseudogene TRBV3-2) and TRBJ1-3; no definite D call. The CDR3 has 18 amino acids. Germline values: CDR1 LGHDT, CDR2 YNNKEL (reference sequence). V lost 3 bases and J 0 bases, leaving 18 bases between the germline ends. The chain's CDR3 is CASSQQGSGKSSGNTIYF. CDR3 coding DNA: TGTGCCAGCAGCCAGCAAGGATCGGGGAAAAGCTCTGGAAACACCATATATTTT.

This clone was recorded only once. The rearrangement uses TRBV27 and TRBJ1-6, with 7 bases that match TRBD1. Germline CDR1 and CDR2: MNHEY and SMNVEV (reference sequence). CDR3 length equals 16 residues. With V trimmed by 6 bases and J by 6 bases, 11 bases remained unmatched. The CDR3 is CASSQTGFYLNSPLHF. For the CDR3, the DNA is TGTGCCAGCAGCCAGACAGGGTTTTACCTTAATTCACCCCTCCACTTT.

This chain connects TRBV27 to TRBJ1-5; D remains unclear. This CDR3 spans 13 amino acids. Germline CDR1 MNHEY, CDR2 SMNVEV (reference sequence). V lost 5 bases and J lost 3, with 8 bases in between. The CDR3: CASSTSLNQPQHF. In DNA, the CDR3 is TGTGCCAGCAGTACGAGCCTCAATCAGCCCCAGCATTTT.

The V gene is TRBV27, the J gene TRBJ2-3; 9 bases are a match to TRBD2. CDR1 is MNHEY, CDR2 SMNVEV, per germline (reference sequence). This CDR3 is built from 14 residues. The V segment lost 6 bases and the J segment 1 base; nucleotides outside the gene matches: 2. CDR3 bases: TGTGCCAGCAGAGTAGCGGGGGGCACAGATACGCAGTATTTT. As protein: CASRVAGGTDTQYF.

As to this clone: The same CDR3 also results from other DNA sequences found in this sample. The rearrangement links TRBV20-1 to TRBJ1-1, with D possibly TRBD1 on 6 matching bases. With 6 bases removed from V and 5 bases from J, the gap between germline ends came to 10 bases. This CDR3 is 11 amino acids long. Germline assignment: CDR1 DFQATT and CDR2 SNEGSKA (reference sequence). Here the CDR3 DNA reads TGCAGTGCAAGGGGGGGGACTGAAGCTTTCTTT. It codes for CSARGGTEAFF.

V is TRBV27 and J is TRBJ2-7; tentatively, D is TRBD1 (5 bases). Germline V gives CDR1 MNHEY, CDR2 SMNVEV (reference sequence). The CDR3 has 14 residues. V dropped 2 bases and J dropped 3 bases, with 11 bases sitting between them. The CDR3 DNA reads as TGTGCCAGCAGTTTAAACCCCCAGGGCTACGAGCAGTACTTC. Translation gives CASSLNPQGYEQYF.

This chain links TRBV11-2 with TRBJ1-2, with 9 bases matching TRBD1. The CDR3 contains 16 residues. Germline lookup yields CDR1 SGHAT and CDR2 FQNNGV. With 5 bases clipped from V and 3 bases from J, the junction kept 10 bases outside the gene matches. CDR3 bases: TGTGCCAGCAGCCTGGACACAGGGGGCCCCTACTATGGCTACACCTTC. Residues: CASSLDTGGPYYGYTF.

Details on this clone: This sample includes further DNA sequences coding for the same CDR3. The V call is TRBV11-3, the J call TRBJ2-7; tentatively, D is TRBD1 (5 bases). The germline CDR1 and CDR2 sequences are SGHNT and YENEEA. This CDR3 spans 13 amino acids. Trimming left V 6 bases short and J 2 bases short, with 11 bases between. CDR3 region: CASSPDRAYEQYF. CDR3 nucleotides: TGTGCCAGCAGTCCCGACAGAGCCTACGAGCAGTACTTC.

In regard to this clone: One end of the junction fails to match germline, which may point to a read error. The genes are TRBV18 and TRBJ1-1, with TRBD1 identical over 8 bases. Germline V gives CDR1 KGHSH, CDR2 LQKENI. The CDR3 runs to 11 residues. CDR3 in amino acids: CASSPTGEVRF. The CDR3 nucleotides are TGTGCCAGCTCACCGACAGGGGAGGTGAGATTT. Combining the CDR3 with reference TRBV18 and TRBJ1-1 gives the whole variable domain NAGVMQNPRHLVRRRGQEARLRCSPMKGHSHVYWYRQLPEEGLKFMVYLQKENIIDESGMPKERFSAEFPKEGPSILRIQQVVRGDSAAYFCASSPTGEVRFGQGTRLTVV.

The chain employs TRBV7-2 and TRBJ2-1; 14 bases line up with TRBD2. The CDR3 runs 18 residues. The J segment lost 6 bases and the V segment lost 4 bases, leaving 11 bases of the junction unmatched. Per germline, CDR1 SGHTA and CDR2 FQGNSA. CDR3 amino acids: CASSSGRRTSGGSNEQFF. The CDR3 coding sequence is TGTGCCAGCAGCTCCGGCCGCCGGACTAGCGGGGGGTCCAATGAGCAGTTCTTC.

The chain employs TRBV7-9 and TRBJ2-3; D may be TRBD1 (6 bases). The V gene lost 2 bases and the J gene lost 6 bases, with 12 bases spanning the gap. Germline V gene lookup returns CDR1 SEHNR and CDR2 FQNEAQ (reference sequence). This CDR3 region has 14 residues. The CDR3 here is CASSLKGGKDTQYF. In DNA, the CDR3 is TGTGCCAGCAGCTTAAAAGGGGGTAAGGATACGCAGTATTTT.

Only one count was recorded for this clone. The rearrangement uses TRBV7-9 and TRBJ1-1, with D possibly matching TRBD1 (5 bases). V was pared by 5 bases and J by 3 bases, with 13 bases between. The CDR3 spans 14 residues. CDR1 SEHNR and CDR2 FQNEAQ come from the germline V gene (reference sequence). CDR3 sequence reads: CASSQPGAYTEAFF. The DNA of the CDR3 is TGTGCCAGCAGCCAACCTGGGGCTTACACTGAAGCTTTCTTT.

The chain uses TRBV19 and TRBJ1-5; D may be TRBD1 (5 bases). This CDR3 has 12 amino acids. Germline CDR1 LNHDA, CDR2 SQIVND (reference sequence). V shed 6 bases and J shed 5 bases, with 8 bases lying between them. The CDR3 bases are TGTGCCAGTAGATCACAGGATCAGCCCCAGCATTTT. This sequence encodes CASRSQDQPQHF.

This clone was counted between two and nine times. The J gene is TRBJ1-6, the V gene TRBV27; D gene uncertain. CDR1 is MNHEY, CDR2 SMNVEV, per germline (reference sequence). V was cut by 7 bases and J by 0 bases, with 10 bases left in between. This CDR3 has 15 amino acids. The chain's CDR3 is CASMVASSYNSPLHF. The CDR3 DNA follows: TGTGCCAGCATGGTCGCCAGCTCCTATAATTCACCCCTCCACTTT.

To note about this clone: This CDR3 is also generated by other DNA sequences in the sample. V usage is TRBV19 and J usage is TRBJ1-4; 8 nucleotides match TRBD1. Germline CDR1 and CDR2: LNHDA and SQIVND (reference sequence). V shed 1 base, J shed 7 bases, and the junction held 2 bases outside the gene matches. The CDR3 consists of 14 residues. The DNA of the CDR3 is TGTGCCAGTAGTATAGGACAGGGGACTGAAAAACTGTTTTTT. Encoded protein: CASSIGQGTEKLFF.

The V gene is TRBV12-5, the J gene TRBJ2-6; D possibly corresponds to TRBD1 (5 bases). This CDR3 contains 18 residues. The V and J ends lost 4 bases and 4 bases respectively, with 20 bases between them. Germline V CDR1 and CDR2: LGHNT, FRNRAP. The CDR3 loop reads CASGSVGGQPGGANVLTF. The CDR3, as DNA: TGTGCTAGTGGTTCGGTAGGTGGACAACCGGGCGGGGCCAACGTCCTGACTTTC.

V usage is TRBV6-2 or TRBV6-3 and J usage is TRBJ2-4; 7 bases agree with TRBD1. Trimming at V came to 1 base and at J to 7 bases, leaving 10 bases not matched to a gene. The CDR3 consists of 16 residues. The V gene's germline CDR1 is MNHEY and CDR2 SVGEGT. For the CDR3, the DNA is TGTGCCAGCAGTTACTTCAGACAGGGCCCGCGGAACATTCAGTACTTC. Its translation: CASSYFRQGPRNIQYF.

This sequence joins TRBV21-1 and TRBJ1-2; TRBD1 is taken as the D call from the table, unchecked against the DNA. TRBV21-1 is labeled a pseudogene. The CDR3 is 16 amino acids. CDR3 coding DNA: TGTGCCAGCAGCAAAGCGAGCACAGATCATAACTATGGCTACACCTTC. Translation gives CASSKASTDHNYGYTF.

The chain uses TRBV5-4 and TRBJ2-3; TRBD2 matches 9 bases. The trim removed 3 bases at V and 7 bases at J, leaving 6 bases unmatched. Germline CDR1 and CDR2: SGHNT and YYREEE (reference sequence). The CDR3 spans 14 residues. The CDR3 nucleotides are TGTGCCAGCAGCTCGCGGGGGGGGCTGAATACGCAGTATTTT. Its translation: CASSSRGGLNTQYF.

This chain joins TRBV7-2 and TRBJ1-2, with D perhaps matching TRBD1 (6 bases). V was pared by 4 bases and J by 2 bases, with 11 bases between. From germline, CDR1 is SGHTA and CDR2 FQGNSA. The CDR3 extends over 14 amino acids. The CDR3 loop reads CASSSTTGNYGYTF. CDR3 nucleotides: TGTGCCAGCAGCTCCACGACAGGCAACTATGGCTACACCTTC.